This TCR beta chain was identified in a study of identical twins. A template switching step contributed a universal primer site, while unique molecular identifiers were present in the cDNA. TCRdb recomputed calls from the 5' RACE reads with MiXCR, one row per CDR3 protein. Altogether approximately 190,000 distinct CDR3 sequences are present, about 15% being singletons, with the ten largest covering over 35%. The sample holds many counts of this clonotype. J gave up 0 bases and V 6 bases, and 4 bases lay outside the gene matches. The CDR3 sequence is 15 residues long. The sample was also linked to a second study, of T cells expressing NK-cell markers. That report adds: The authors applied an anti-gamma-delta TCR antibody in several experiments, and it restricted sorting to alpha-beta TCR T cells. In 5 or 6 donors, dominant CD3+CD56+NKG2C+ clonotypes ranked among the top 10 CD8+ clonotypes. The HCMV specificity of the expanded NKG2C+ T cell clones stayed unresolved.

Sequencing input: CD8+ T cells sorted from blood. The V call is TRBV12-3 or TRBV12-4, the J call TRBJ2-1; 8 bases fit TRBD2. This TCR was recovered from a woman under 30 in good health. In nucleotides, the CDR3 is TGTGCCAGCAGGGAGCGGGAGTCCTCCTACAATGAGCAGTTCTTC. It is translated as CASRERESSYNEQFF.